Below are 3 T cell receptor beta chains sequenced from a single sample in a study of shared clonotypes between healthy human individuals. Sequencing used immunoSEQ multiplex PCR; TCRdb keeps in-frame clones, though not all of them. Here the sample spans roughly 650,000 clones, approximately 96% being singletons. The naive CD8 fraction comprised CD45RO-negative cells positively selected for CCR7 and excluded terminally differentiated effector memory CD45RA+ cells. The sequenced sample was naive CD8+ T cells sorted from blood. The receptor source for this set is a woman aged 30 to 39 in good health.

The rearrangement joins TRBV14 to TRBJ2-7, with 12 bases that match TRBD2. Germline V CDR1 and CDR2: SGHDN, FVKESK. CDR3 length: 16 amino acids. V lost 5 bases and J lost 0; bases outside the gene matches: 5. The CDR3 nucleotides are TGTGCCAGCAGCGAAGGGACTAGCGGGTTCTCCTACGAGCAGTACTTC. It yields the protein CASSEGTSGFSYEQYF.

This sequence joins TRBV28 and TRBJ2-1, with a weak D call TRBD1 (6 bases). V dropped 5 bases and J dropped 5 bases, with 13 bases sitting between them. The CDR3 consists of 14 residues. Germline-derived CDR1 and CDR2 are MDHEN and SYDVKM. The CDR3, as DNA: TGTGCCAGCAGTACCGGGACAACACACAATGAGCAGTTCTTC. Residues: CASSTGTTHNEQFF. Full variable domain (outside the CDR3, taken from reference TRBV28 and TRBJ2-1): DVKVTQSSRYLVKRTGEKVFLECVQDMDHENMFWYRQDPGLGLRLIYFSYDVKMKEKGDIPEGYSVSREKKERFSLILESASTNQTSMYLCASSTGTTHNEQFFGPGTRLTVL.

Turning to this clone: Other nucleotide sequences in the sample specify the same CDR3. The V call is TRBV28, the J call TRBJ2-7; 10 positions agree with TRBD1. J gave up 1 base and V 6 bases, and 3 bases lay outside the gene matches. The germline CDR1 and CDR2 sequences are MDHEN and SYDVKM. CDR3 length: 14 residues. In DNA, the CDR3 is TGTGCCAGCAGCTGGACAGGGGGATCCTACGAGCAGTACTTC. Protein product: CASSWTGGSYEQYF.